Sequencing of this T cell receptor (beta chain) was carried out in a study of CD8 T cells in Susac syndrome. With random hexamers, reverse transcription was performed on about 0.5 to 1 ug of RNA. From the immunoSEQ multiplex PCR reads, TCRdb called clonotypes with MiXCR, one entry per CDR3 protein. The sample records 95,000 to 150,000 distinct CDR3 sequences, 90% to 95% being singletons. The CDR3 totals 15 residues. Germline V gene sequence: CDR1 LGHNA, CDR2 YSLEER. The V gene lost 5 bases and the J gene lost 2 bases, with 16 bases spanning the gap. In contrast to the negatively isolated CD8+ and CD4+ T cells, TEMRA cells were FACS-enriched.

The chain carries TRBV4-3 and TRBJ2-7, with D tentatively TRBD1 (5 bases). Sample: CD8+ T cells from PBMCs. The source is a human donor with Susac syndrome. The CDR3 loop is CASSEAPGQAYEQYF. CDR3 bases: TGCGCCAGCAGCGAGGCCCCAGGGCAGGCCTACGAGCAGTACTTC.